This TCR beta chain stems from a study of spatial heterogeneity in lung cancer. General study results and limits: Expanded intratumoral alpha and beta TCR counts tracked tumor mutation counts.

Germline CDR1 reads DFQATT; CDR2 reads SNEGSKA (reference sequence). The V segment lost 6 bases and the J segment 0 bases; nucleotides outside the gene matches: 13. The length of the CDR3 is 17 residues. TCRdb used MiXCR to reprocess the 5' RACE reads, holding one entry per CDR3 protein. The table shows around 4,100 distinct CDR3 sequences, with 9.4% occurring only once. This clonotype is medium-sized within its sample. Its antigen is still unknown. The library was built for alpha chains, so this beta chain is an off-target read and its size means little. Time point indicated: sample taken at primary tumor resection. There were 72 donors, all of them untreated patients with early-stage non-small cell lung cancer. Unsorted samples of tumor, nontumor lung or frozen PBMC had their whole RNA sequenced.

The receptor's source is a male donor with early-stage non-small cell lung cancer. J is TRBJ2-3 and V is TRBV20-1; 9 bases line up with TRBD2. The sequencing used lung tumor tissue, collected at surgery. CDR3 nucleotides: TGCAGTGCCAAAACGATTAGCGGGGGCTCTAGCACAGATACGCAGTATTTT. Translated, it gives CSAKTISGGSSTDTQYF.